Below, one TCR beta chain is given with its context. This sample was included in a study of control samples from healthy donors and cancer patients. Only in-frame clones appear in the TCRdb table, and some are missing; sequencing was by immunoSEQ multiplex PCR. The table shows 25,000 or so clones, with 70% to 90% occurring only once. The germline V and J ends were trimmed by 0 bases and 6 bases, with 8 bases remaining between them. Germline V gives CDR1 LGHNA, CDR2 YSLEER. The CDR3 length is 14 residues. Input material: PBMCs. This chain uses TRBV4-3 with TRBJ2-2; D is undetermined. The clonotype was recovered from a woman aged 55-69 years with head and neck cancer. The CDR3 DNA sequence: TGCGCCAGCAGCCAAGATCCGGTTCCCGGGGAGCTGTTTTTT. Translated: CASSQDPVPGELFF.